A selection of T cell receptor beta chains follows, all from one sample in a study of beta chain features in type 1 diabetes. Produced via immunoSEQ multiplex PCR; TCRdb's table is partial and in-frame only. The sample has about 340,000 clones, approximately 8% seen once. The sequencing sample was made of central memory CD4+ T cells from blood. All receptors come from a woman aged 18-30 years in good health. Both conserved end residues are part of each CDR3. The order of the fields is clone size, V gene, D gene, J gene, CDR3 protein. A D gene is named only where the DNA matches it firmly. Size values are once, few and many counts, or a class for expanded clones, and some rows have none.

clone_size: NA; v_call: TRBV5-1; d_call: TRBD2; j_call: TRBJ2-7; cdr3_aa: CASSLDGRGAYEQYF
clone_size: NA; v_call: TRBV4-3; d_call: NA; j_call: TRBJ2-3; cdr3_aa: CASSQDPLSTDTQYF
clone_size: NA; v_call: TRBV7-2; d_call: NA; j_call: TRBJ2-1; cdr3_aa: CASSYRVGEQFF
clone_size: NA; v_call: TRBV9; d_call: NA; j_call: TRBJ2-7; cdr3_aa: CASSVGLSHEQYF
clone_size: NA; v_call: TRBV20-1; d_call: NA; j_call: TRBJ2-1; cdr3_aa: CRPTSVNEQFF
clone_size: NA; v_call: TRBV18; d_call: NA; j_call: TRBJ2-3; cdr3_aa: CASSPSGTDTQYF
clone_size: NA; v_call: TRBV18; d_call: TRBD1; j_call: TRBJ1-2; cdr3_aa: CASSNGTGWAYGYTF
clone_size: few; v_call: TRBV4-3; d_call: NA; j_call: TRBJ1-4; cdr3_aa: CASSQDPQGSFEKLFF
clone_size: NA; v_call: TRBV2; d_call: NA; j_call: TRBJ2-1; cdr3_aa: CASSDPGTYNEQFF
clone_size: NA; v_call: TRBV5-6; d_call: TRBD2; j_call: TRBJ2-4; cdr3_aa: CASSGEAGGAKNIQYF
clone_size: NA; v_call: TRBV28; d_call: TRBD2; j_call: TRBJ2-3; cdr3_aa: CASRLRTSGRITDTQYF
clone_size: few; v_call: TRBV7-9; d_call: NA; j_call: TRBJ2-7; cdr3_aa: CASSTQGHEQYF
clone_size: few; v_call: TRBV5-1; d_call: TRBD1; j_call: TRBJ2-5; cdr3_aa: CASRSGQGFQETQYF
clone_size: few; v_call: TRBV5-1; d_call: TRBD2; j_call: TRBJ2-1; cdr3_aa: CASSPTSPVDEQFF
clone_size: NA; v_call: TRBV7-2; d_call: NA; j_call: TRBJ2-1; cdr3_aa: CASSQDFGNEQFF
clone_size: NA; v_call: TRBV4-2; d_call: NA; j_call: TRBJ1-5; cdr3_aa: CASSQERNNQPQHF
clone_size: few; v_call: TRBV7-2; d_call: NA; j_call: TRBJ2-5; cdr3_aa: CASSLNWGGETQYF
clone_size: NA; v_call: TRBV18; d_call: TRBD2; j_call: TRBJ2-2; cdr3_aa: CASSPPGGDTGELFF
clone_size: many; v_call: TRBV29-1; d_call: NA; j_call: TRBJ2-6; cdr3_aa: CSVVYPGANVLTF
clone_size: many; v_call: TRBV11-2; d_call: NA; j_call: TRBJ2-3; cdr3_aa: CASSYSSFTQYF
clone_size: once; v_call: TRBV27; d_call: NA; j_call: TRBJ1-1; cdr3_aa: CASSFKGTVEAFF
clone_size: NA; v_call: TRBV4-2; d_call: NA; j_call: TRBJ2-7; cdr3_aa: CASSQDPGRVYF
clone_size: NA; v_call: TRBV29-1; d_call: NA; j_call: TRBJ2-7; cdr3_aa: CSVERQSSYEQYF
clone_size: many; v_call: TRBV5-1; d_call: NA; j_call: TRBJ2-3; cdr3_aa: CASRSSGPTDTQYF
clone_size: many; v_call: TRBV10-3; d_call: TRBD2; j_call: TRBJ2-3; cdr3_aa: CAISKHTTSGRTDTQYF
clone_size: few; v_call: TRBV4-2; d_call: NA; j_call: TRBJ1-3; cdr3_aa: CASSQAGWTAGNTIYF
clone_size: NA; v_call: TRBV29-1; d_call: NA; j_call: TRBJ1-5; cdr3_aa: CSVADSFSNQPQHF
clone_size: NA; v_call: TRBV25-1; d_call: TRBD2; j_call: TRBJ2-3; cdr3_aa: CASSEGGRLAADTQYF
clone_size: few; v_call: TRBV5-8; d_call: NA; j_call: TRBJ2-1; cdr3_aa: CASIRARHVGEQFF